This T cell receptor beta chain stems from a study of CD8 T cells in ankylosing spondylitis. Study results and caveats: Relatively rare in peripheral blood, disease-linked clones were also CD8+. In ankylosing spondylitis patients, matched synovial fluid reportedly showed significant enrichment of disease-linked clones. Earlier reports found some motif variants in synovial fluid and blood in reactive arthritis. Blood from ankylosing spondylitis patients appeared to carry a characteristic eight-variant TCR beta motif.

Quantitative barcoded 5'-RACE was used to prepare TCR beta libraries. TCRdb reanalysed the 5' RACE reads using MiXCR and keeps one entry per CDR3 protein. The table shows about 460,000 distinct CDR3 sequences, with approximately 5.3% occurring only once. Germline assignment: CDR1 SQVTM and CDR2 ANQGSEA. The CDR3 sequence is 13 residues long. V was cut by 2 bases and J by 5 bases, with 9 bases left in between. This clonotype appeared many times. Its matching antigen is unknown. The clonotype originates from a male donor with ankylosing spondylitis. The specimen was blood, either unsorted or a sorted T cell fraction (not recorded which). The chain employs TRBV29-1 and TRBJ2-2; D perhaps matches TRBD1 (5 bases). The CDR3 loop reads CSVEQGWTGELFF. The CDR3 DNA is TGCAGCGTTGAACAGGGTTGGACCGGGGAGCTGTTTTTT.